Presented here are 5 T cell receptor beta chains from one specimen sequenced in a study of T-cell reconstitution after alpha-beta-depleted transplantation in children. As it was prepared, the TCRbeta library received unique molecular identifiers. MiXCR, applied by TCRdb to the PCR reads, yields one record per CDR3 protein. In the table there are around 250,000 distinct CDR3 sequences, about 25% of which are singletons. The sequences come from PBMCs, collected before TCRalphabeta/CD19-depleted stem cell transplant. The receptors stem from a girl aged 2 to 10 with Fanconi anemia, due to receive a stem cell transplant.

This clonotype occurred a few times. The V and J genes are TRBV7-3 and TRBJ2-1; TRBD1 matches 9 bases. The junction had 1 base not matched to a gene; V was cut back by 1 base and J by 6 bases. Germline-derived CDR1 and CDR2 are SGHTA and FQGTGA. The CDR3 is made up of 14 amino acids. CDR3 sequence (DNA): TGTGCCAGCAGCTTAATGGGACAGGGCAATGAGCAGTTCTTC. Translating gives CASSLMGQGNEQFF.

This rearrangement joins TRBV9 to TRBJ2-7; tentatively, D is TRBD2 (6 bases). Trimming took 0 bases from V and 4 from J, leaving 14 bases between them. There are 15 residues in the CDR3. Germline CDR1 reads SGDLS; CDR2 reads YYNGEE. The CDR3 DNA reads TGTGCCAGCAGCGTAGCTGCGGGGAACAGATACGAGCAGTACTTC. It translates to CASSVAAGNRYEQYF.

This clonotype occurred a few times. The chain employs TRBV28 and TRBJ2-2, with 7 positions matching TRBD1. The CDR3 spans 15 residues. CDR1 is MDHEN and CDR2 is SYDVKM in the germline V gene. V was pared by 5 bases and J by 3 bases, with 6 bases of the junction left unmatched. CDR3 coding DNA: TGTGCCAGCAGTCTACGGGACAGATACACCGGGGAGCTGTTTTTT. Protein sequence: CASSLRDRYTGELFF.

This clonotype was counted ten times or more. CDR3 coding DNA: TGTGCCACCGCTATCGGGACTAGCGGAGTATACGAGCAGTACTTC. Protein sequence: CATAIGTSGVYEQYF. V gene TRBV15 combines with J gene TRBJ2-7; TRBD2 matches 11 bases. Germline lookup yields CDR1 LNHNV and CDR2 YYDKDF (reference sequence). This CDR3 has 15 residues. V gave up 8 bases and J gave up 4 bases; unmatched junction bases: 10.

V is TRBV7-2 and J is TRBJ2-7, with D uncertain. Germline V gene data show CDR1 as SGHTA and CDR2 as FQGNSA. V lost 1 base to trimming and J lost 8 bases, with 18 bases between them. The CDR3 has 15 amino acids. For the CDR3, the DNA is TGTGCCAGCAGCTTAGAGGTTGTTCCGTTCTCTAAGCAGTACTTC. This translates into CASSLEVVPFSKQYF.